A single sample gave rise to the 16 T cell receptor beta chains below, sequenced in a study of blood T cell repertoires in COVID-19. Assay: immunoSEQ multiplex PCR; the TCRdb copy retains only in-frame clones and omits some. The data contain roughly 78,000 clones, 88% of them seen just once; the ten biggest clones take up approximately 28%. Sequenced sample: peripheral blood. The receptors were gathered from a man in his fifties or sixties with acute or convalescent COVID-19.

This clone was seen a few times. The chain joins TRBV3-1 (or the pseudogene TRBV3-2) to TRBJ2-7; unclear D gene. Germline V gene lookup returns CDR1 LGHDT and CDR2 YNNKEL (reference sequence). V was shortened by 2 bases and J by 2 bases, with 7 bases between the two germline ends. The CDR3 contains 13 residues. In DNA form, the CDR3 reads TGTGCCAGCAGCCAAAAAGGAGCCTACGAGCAGTACTTC. Residues: CASSQKGAYEQYF.

In nucleotides, the CDR3 is TGCGCCAGCAGCTTGGTGGCACAGGGGGCGTATGAGCAGTTCTTC. Its translation is CASSLVAQGAYEQFF. The rearrangement uses TRBV5-1 and TRBJ2-1, with 9 nucleotides matching TRBD1. CDR3 length: 15 residues. V lost 0 bases and J lost 8; bases outside the gene matches: 6. Germline CDR1 SGHRS, CDR2 YFSETQ.

The J gene is TRBJ2-7, the V gene TRBV15; 11 nucleotides agree with TRBD1. Germline V CDR1 and CDR2: LNHNV, YYDKDF (reference sequence). V dropped 5 bases and J dropped 2; count of bases not matched to a gene: 8. This CDR3 region has 16 residues. The CDR3 loop is CATSPIGTGGTYEQYF. In DNA, the CDR3 is TGTGCCACCAGCCCGATAGGGACAGGGGGAACCTACGAGCAGTACTTC.

The chain employs TRBV4-1 and TRBJ2-2; D unclear. V gave up 1 base and J gave up 1 base, with 13 bases separating them. Germline V CDR1 and CDR2: MGHRA, YSYEKL. This CDR3 is built from 17 residues. Here the CDR3 reads CASSQGLRMGNTGELFF. CDR3 in DNA: TGCGCCAGCAGCCAAGGGTTGAGGATGGGGAACACCGGGGAGCTGTTTTTT.

The rearrangement joins TRBV3-1 (or the pseudogene TRBV3-2) to TRBJ2-1, with TRBD1 as a possible D gene (6 bases). Per the germline V gene, CDR1 is LGHDT and CDR2 is YNNKEL (reference sequence). The CDR3 consists of 14 residues. Trimming removed 1 base at V and 6 bases at J, with 10 bases between. The CDR3 DNA reads as TGTGCCAGCAGCCAAGGGCGCAGGGGCAATGAGCAGTTCTTC. Translation: CASSQGRRGNEQFF.

A single count supports this clone. The rearrangement joins TRBV10-2 to TRBJ1-1; weak D call: TRBD1 (5 bases). CDR3 length: 12 amino acids. Per the germline V gene, CDR1 is WSHSY and CDR2 is SAAADI. The V end lost 4 bases, the J end lost 12 bases, and 15 bases lay between the germline ends. The CDR3 DNA follows: TGCGCCAGCAGTGTTGGAGGGGCCGGGACTTTCTTT. Amino acid sequence: CASSVGGAGTFF.

This rearrangement joins TRBV30 to TRBJ1-1; TRBD1 aligns across 7 bases. The V gene's germline CDR1 is GTSNPN and CDR2 SVGIG (reference sequence). The CDR3 extends over 16 amino acids. J lost 4 bases, V lost 0 bases, and 11 bases had no gene match. The CDR3 spells CAWSVKLGRGFTEAFF. In DNA, the CDR3 is TGTGCCTGGAGTGTCAAGCTCGGCAGGGGGTTCACTGAAGCTTTCTTT.

V usage is TRBV5-1 and J usage is TRBJ1-2; 9 bases align to TRBD1. Germline values: CDR1 SGHRS, CDR2 YFSETQ. The V segment lost 3 bases and the J segment 6 bases; nucleotides outside the gene matches: 12. The CDR3 runs to 16 residues. The CDR3, as DNA: TGCGCCAGCAGCTCGTTGGGACAGGGAAGGACAGATGGCTACACCTTC. Its protein product is CASSSLGQGRTDGYTF.

The rearrangement links TRBV27 to TRBJ1-6; TRBD1 agrees at 10 bases. V dropped 6 bases and J dropped 10; count of bases not matched to a gene: 9. CDR1 is MNHEY, CDR2 SMNVEV, per germline (reference sequence). The CDR3 totals 15 residues. The chain's CDR3 is CASSSLGTGVSPLHF. Written as DNA, the CDR3 is TGTGCCAGCAGCTCGCTCGGGACAGGGGTATCACCCCTCCACTTT.

The gene calls are TRBV29-1 and TRBJ1-2; 7 nucleotides align to TRBD1. Trimming at V came to 7 bases and at J to 2 bases, leaving 7 bases not matched to a gene. This CDR3 is built from 13 residues. CDR1 and CDR2 (germline): SQVTM, ANQGSEA. CDR3: CSAGQERNYGYTF. The CDR3 bases are TGCAGCGCCGGACAGGAGAGGAACTATGGCTACACCTTC. Based on the CDR3 plus reference TRBV29-1 and TRBJ1-2, the full variable domain is SAVISQKPSRDICQRGTSLTIQCQVDSQVTMMFWYRQQPGQSLTLIATANQGSEATYESGFVIDKFPISRPNLTFSTLTVSNMSPEDSSIYLCSAGQERNYGYTFGSGTRLTVV.

V usage is TRBV3-1 (or the pseudogene TRBV3-2) and J usage is TRBJ2-7; 10 nucleotides line up with TRBD1. V trimming: 5 bases; J trimming: 3 bases; junction bases outside the gene matches: 4. CDR3 length equals 14 residues. Germline assignment: CDR1 LGHDT and CDR2 YNNKEL (reference sequence). CDR3 coding DNA: TGTGCCAGCAGCTCACGGGACAGGGGCTACGAGCAGTACTTC. This codes for CASSSRDRGYEQYF.

In this sample, this clone turned up a few times. The CDR3: CASSESWGTGVPEQYF. The CDR3 nucleotides read TGTGCCAGCAGTGAAAGTTGGGGGACAGGGGTTCCCGAGCAGTACTTC. The V call is TRBV25-1, the J call TRBJ2-7, with 10 bases matching TRBD1. The CDR3 runs to 16 residues. V trimming: 2 bases; J trimming: 6 bases; junction bases outside the gene matches: 10. Germline V CDR1 and CDR2: MGHDK, SYGVNS.

This clone was seen once. The chain recombines TRBV5-6 with TRBJ1-2; D uncertain. Germline loops: CDR1 SGHDT, CDR2 YYEEEE. CDR3 length: 11 amino acids. V dropped 2 bases and J dropped 11 bases, with 10 bases sitting between them. CDR3 residues: CASSLNVGYTF. The CDR3 nucleotides are TGTGCCAGCAGCTTAAATGTCGGGTACACCTTC.

This rearrangement joins TRBV19 to TRBJ2-2; 11 bases fit TRBD2. V was clipped by 7 bases and J by 1 base; unmatched bases: 11. This CDR3 has 18 residues. Per germline, CDR1 LNHDA and CDR2 SQIVND (reference sequence). CDR3 in DNA: TGTGCCAGTATGGGACGAAAAGGACTAGCGGGGAACACCGGGGAGCTGTTTTTT. Encoded protein: CASMGRKGLAGNTGELFF.

In its sample, this clone was seen once. CDR3 in amino acids: CAWSRRTGERGYTF. The CDR3 bases are TGTGCCTGGAGTCGCCGGACAGGGGAGCGGGGCTACACCTTC. The chain links TRBV30 to TRBJ1-2, with TRBD1 identical over 9 bases. Germline CDR1 is GTSNPN and CDR2 is SVGIG (reference sequence). The CDR3 consists of 14 residues. V shed 2 bases, J shed 8 bases, and the junction held 9 bases outside the gene matches.

V usage is TRBV7-6 and J usage is TRBJ2-2; a possible D gene is TRBD1 (6 bases). Germline V gene data show CDR1 as SGHVS and CDR2 as FNYEAQ. The CDR3 totals 15 residues. V was shortened by 5 bases and J by 0 bases, with 10 bases between the two germline ends. CDR3 amino acids: CASSPDSANTGELFF. CDR3 in DNA: TGTGCCAGCAGCCCGGACAGCGCGAACACCGGGGAGCTGTTTTTT.